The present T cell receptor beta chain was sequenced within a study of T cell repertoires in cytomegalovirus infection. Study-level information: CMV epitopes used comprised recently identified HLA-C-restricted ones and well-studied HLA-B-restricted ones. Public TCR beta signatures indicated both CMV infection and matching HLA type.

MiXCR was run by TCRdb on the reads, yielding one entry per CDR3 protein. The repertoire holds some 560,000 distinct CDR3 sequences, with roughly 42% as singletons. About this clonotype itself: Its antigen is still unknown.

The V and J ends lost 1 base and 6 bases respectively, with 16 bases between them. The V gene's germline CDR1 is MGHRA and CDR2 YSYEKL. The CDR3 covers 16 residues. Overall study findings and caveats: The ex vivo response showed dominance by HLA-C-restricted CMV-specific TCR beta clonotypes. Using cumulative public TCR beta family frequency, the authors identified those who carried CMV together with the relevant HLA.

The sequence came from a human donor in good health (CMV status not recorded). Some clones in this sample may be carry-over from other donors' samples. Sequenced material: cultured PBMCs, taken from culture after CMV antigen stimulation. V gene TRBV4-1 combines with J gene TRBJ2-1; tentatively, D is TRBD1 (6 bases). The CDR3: CASSQGLGTYFNEQFF. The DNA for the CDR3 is TGCGCCAGCAGCCAAGGACTCGGGACATACTTCAATGAGCAGTTCTTC.